Below are 21 T cell receptor beta chains sequenced from a single sample in a study of shared clonotypes between healthy human individuals. TCRdb's table, derived via immunoSEQ multiplex PCR, lists solely in-frame clones and lacks some. There are around 2.5 million clones in the sample; roughly 93% occur only once, and around 0.37% lies in the top ten. The sequencing sample was made of naive CD4+ T cells from PBMCs. The subset here: CD45RA+ positively selected. Source of these receptors: a man between 18 and 35 years old in good health. Some clones in this sample may be carry-over from other donors' samples.

This chain links TRBV5-1 with TRBJ2-3; either TRBD1 or TRBD2 may supply D (6 bases each). Germline V gene lookup returns CDR1 SGHRS and CDR2 YFSETQ. Trimming pared 5 bases from V and 6 bases from J, leaving 16 bases between. CDR3 length: 14 residues. DNA for the CDR3: TGCGCCAGCAGGGCGTTAGGAGGGGGTGATACGCAGTATTTT. This codes for CASRALGGGDTQYF.

This sequence joins TRBV28 and TRBJ1-2; D gene uncertain. Germline V CDR1 and CDR2: MDHEN, SYDVKM. The CDR3 contains 13 residues. Trimming removed 6 bases at V and 0 bases at J, with 8 bases between. The CDR3 DNA reads as TGTGCCAGCAGGGGCAGCCCTAACTATGGCTACACCTTC. Protein sequence: CASRGSPNYGYTF.

The chain is built from TRBV7-9 and TRBJ2-3, with D possibly TRBD1 on 6 matching bases. Trimming took off 5 bases at V and 5 bases at J, with 23 bases between the two ends. Germline V gene sequence: CDR1 SEHNR, CDR2 FQNEAQ (reference sequence). This CDR3 is 17 amino acids long. The CDR3 sequence: CASSPTGLPRTRDTQYF. In DNA form, the CDR3 reads TGTGCCAGCAGCCCCACAGGGCTGCCCCGAACCAGAGATACGCAGTATTTT.

The rearrangement uses TRBV28 and TRBJ2-5; possible D gene TRBD2, 5 bases. The end of the DNA is better explained by TRBJ2-7, so the J call may be wrong. In germline, CDR1 is MDHEN, CDR2 SYDVKM. This CDR3 spans 11 amino acids. CDR3 sequence: CASGSSYEQYF. The CDR3 DNA is TGTGCCAGCGGGAGCTCTTACGAGCAGTACTTC.

As for this clone: The junction departs from germline at one end; a sequencing error may be responsible. The genes are TRBV9 and TRBJ1-1; D perhaps matches TRBD1 (6 bases). CDR1 is SGDLS and CDR2 is YYNGEE in the germline V gene. This CDR3 spans 14 amino acids. CDR3 protein: CASSSGQPVTEASF. In nucleotides, the CDR3 is TGTGCCAGCAGTTCGGGACAACCAGTCACTGAAGCTTCCTTT. The full variable domain, in which reference TRBV9 and TRBJ1-1 provide the parts outside the CDR3, is DSGVTQTPKHLITATGQRVTLRCSPRSGDLSVYWYQQSLDQGLQFLIQYYNGEERAKGNILERFSAQQFPDLHSELNLSSLELGDSALYFCASSSGQPVTEASFGQGTRLTVV.

This rearrangement joins TRBV11-3 to TRBJ2-1; 8 bases map to TRBD1. There are 16 residues in the CDR3. V trimming: 5 bases; J trimming: 0 bases; junction bases outside the gene matches: 6. Germline CDR1 reads SGHNT; CDR2 reads YENEEA. CDR3 DNA sequence: TGTGCCAGCAGCCCCAGGACAGGGATCTCCTACAATGAGCAGTTCTTC. Translation: CASSPRTGISYNEQFF.

The chain recombines TRBV6-7 with TRBJ2-4; maybe TRBD1 (5 bases). TRBV6-7 is noted as an ORF with a role that remains uncertain. The CDR3 covers 12 residues. Trimming took 7 bases from V and 14 from J, leaving 18 bases between them. The DNA for the CDR3 is TGTGCCAGCATTCAGGGCCCTGCGGTCGAGTACTTC. Its protein product is CASIQGPAVEYF.

To note about this clone: This same CDR3 is encoded by further DNA sequences in the sample. This chain connects TRBV9 to TRBJ2-3; 10 nucleotides agree with TRBD1. CDR3 length equals 15 residues. J was trimmed by 3 bases and V by 1 base; bases with no gene match: 2. Germline values: CDR1 SGDLS, CDR2 YYNGEE. CDR3 bases: TGTGCCAGCAGCGTAAGGACAGGGGGGACAGATACGCAGTATTTT. Its protein is CASSVRTGGTDTQYF. Variable domain in full (rest from reference TRBV9 and TRBJ2-3): DSGVTQTPKHLITATGQRVTLRCSPRSGDLSVYWYQQSLDQGLQFLIQYYNGEERAKGNILERFSAQQFPDLHSELNLSSLELGDSALYFCASSVRTGGTDTQYFGPGTRLTVL.

The CDR3: CASLSGGGSYEQYF. The CDR3 DNA reads TGTGCCAGCCTTTCGGGAGGGGGTTCCTACGAGCAGTACTTC. The chain links TRBV6-1 to TRBJ2-7; TRBD2 matches 8 bases. V gave up 8 bases and J gave up 1 base; unmatched junction bases: 7. This CDR3 is 14 amino acids long. Germline V gives CDR1 MNHNS, CDR2 SASEGT.

In regard to this clone: The same CDR3 also results from other DNA sequences found in this sample. The chain employs TRBV27 and TRBJ2-7, with a weak D call TRBD2 (6 bases). Germline values: CDR1 MNHEY, CDR2 SMNVEV (reference sequence). The CDR3 covers 14 residues. Trimming stripped 2 bases from V and 2 bases from J, with 10 bases between. CDR3 residues: CASSLEAGPYEQYF. The CDR3 DNA follows: TGTGCCAGCAGTTTAGAAGCGGGCCCCTACGAGCAGTACTTC.

The chain employs TRBV5-4 and TRBJ2-2; a possible D gene is TRBD2 (6 bases). The germline CDR1 and CDR2 sequences are SGHNT and YYREEE (reference sequence). The CDR3 covers 16 residues. The ends were cut back, 4 bases at V and 1 base at J, with 14 bases in the middle. The CDR3 coding sequence is TGTGCCAGCAGCCCCGGGGGTAGCGGGAACACCGGGGAGCTGTTTTTT. Translated: CASSPGGSGNTGELFF.

The chain couples TRBV2 to TRBJ2-5, with D possibly TRBD2 on 6 matching bases. Trimming removed 5 bases from V and 5 bases from J, with 18 bases in between. The CDR3 length is 15 residues. Germline CDR1 reads SNHLY; CDR2 reads FYNNEI. CDR3 nucleotide sequence: TGTGCCAGCAGTACCGGGACTCGAGATGCGGAGACCCAGTACTTC. This gives the protein CASSTGTRDAETQYF.

On this clone: Other nucleotide sequences in the sample specify the same CDR3. The chain joins TRBV6-1 to TRBJ1-2; unclear D gene. The CDR3 sequence is 13 residues long. From germline, CDR1 is MNHNS and CDR2 SASEGT. V shed 0 bases and J shed 2 bases, with 4 bases lying between them. CDR3 bases: TGTGCCAGCAGTGAAGCGGGGAACTATGGCTACACCTTC. Its protein product is CASSEAGNYGYTF.

The genes are TRBV6-5 and TRBJ2-7; 10 nucleotides agree with TRBD2. V was clipped by 2 bases and J by 0 bases; unmatched bases: 4. The CDR3 contains 16 residues. The germline V gene encodes CDR1 MNHEY and CDR2 SVGAGI. CDR3 coding DNA: TGTGCCAGCAGTTACGGGAGGACTAGCGGCTCCTACGAGCAGTACTTC. This encodes CASSYGRTSGSYEQYF.

The CDR3 spells CASSSHSPGHPPGYGYTF. Written as DNA, the CDR3 is TGTGCCAGCAGCTCCCACTCGCCCGGACACCCTCCGGGCTATGGCTACACCTTC. V and J are TRBV7-3 and TRBJ1-2; tentatively, D is TRBD1 (5 bases). CDR1 and CDR2 from the germline V gene are SGHTA and FQGTGA. The CDR3 length is 18 residues. V lost 4 bases to trimming and J lost 4 bases, with 25 bases between them.

The chain combines TRBV5-1 with TRBJ1-2, with 8 bases that match TRBD1. Germline CDR1 is SGHRS and CDR2 is YFSETQ. V shed 7 bases, J shed 5 bases, and the junction held 10 bases outside the gene matches. The CDR3 contains 14 residues. The CDR3 DNA reads as TGCGCCAGCTATCCCGGGACAGGCAATTATGGCTACACCTTC. It codes for CASYPGTGNYGYTF.

This clone was detected only once. The chain joins TRBV29-1 to TRBJ1-2, with 8 bases fitting TRBD1. Germline CDR1 reads SQVTM; CDR2 reads ANQGSEA. This CDR3 is built from 14 residues. The V segment lost 6 bases and the J segment 4 bases; nucleotides outside the gene matches: 10. This chain's CDR3 is CSVLKTGGFYGYTF. The CDR3 region has the DNA TGCAGCGTCTTGAAAACAGGGGGATTCTATGGCTACACCTTC. Complete variable domain (other parts from reference TRBV29-1 and TRBJ1-2): SAVISQKPSRDICQRGTSLTIQCQVDSQVTMMFWYRQQPGQSLTLIATANQGSEATYESGFVIDKFPISRPNLTFSTLTVSNMSPEDSSIYLCSVLKTGGFYGYTFGSGTRLTVV.

The rearrangement links TRBV2 to TRBJ2-4; tentative D call: TRBD2 (5 bases). This CDR3 has 15 residues. Per germline, CDR1 SNHLY and CDR2 FYNNEI. V lost 7 bases and J lost 1, with 14 bases in between. CDR3 region: CASTEWEYAKNIQYF. The CDR3 bases are TGTGCCAGCACCGAGTGGGAGTACGCCAAAAACATTCAGTACTTC.

This chain connects TRBV29-1 to TRBJ1-3, with D uncertain. CDR1 and CDR2 (germline): SQVTM, ANQGSEA. V was trimmed by 2 bases and J by 3 bases, leaving 8 bases between them. The CDR3 runs 13 residues. The CDR3 protein is CSVEQSVGNTIYF. Written as DNA, the CDR3 is TGCAGCGTTGAACAATCCGTTGGAAACACCATATATTTT.

This clone is a singleton in its sample. The J gene is TRBJ2-3, the V gene TRBV11-3, with TRBD2 identical over 14 bases. Germline V gene sequence: CDR1 SGHNT, CDR2 YENEEA. With V trimmed by 4 bases and J by 2 bases, 5 bases remained unmatched. The CDR3 sequence is 17 residues long. CDR3 amino acids: CASSSGLAGAPTDTQYF. As DNA, the CDR3 is TGTGCCAGCAGCTCGGGACTAGCGGGGGCACCCACAGATACGCAGTATTTT. The full variable domain, with the rest looked up from reference TRBV11-3 and TRBJ2-3, is EAGVVQSPRYKIIEKKQPVAFWCNPISGHNTLYWYLQNLGQGPELLIRYENEEAVDDSQLPKDRFSAERLKGVDSTLKIQPAELGDSAVYLCASSSGLAGAPTDTQYFGPGTRLTVL.

The chain is built from TRBV4-2 and TRBJ1-4; D uncertain. Per the germline V gene, CDR1 is LGHNA and CDR2 is YNFKEQ. The ends were cut back, 3 bases at V and 4 bases at J, with 3 bases in the middle. CDR3 length: 12 residues. CDR3 sequence: CASSQDNEKLFF. The CDR3 DNA reads as TGTGCCAGCAGCCAGGATAATGAAAAACTGTTTTTT.